This TCR beta chain emerged from a study of CD8 T cells in Susac syndrome. This clonotype was observed once. V was clipped by 0 bases and J by 0 bases, with 12 bases between them. CDR1 is SGHRS, CDR2 YFSETQ, per germline. The CDR3 length is 16 residues. Reverse transcription used about 0.45 to 1 ug RNA and random hexamers. From the immunoSEQ multiplex PCR reads, TCRdb called clonotypes with MiXCR, one entry per CDR3 protein. Here the sample spans about 150,000 distinct CDR3 sequences, 95% being singletons. The specimen was CD8+ T cells from PBMCs. The chain joins TRBV5-1 to TRBJ1-1; weak D call: TRBD1 (6 bases). The clonotype was recovered from a human donor with multiple sclerosis. The CDR3 bases are TGCGCCAGCAGCTTGGCCGCAGGGGTACTGAACACTGAAGCTTTCTTT. Encoded protein: CASSLAAGVLNTEAFF.